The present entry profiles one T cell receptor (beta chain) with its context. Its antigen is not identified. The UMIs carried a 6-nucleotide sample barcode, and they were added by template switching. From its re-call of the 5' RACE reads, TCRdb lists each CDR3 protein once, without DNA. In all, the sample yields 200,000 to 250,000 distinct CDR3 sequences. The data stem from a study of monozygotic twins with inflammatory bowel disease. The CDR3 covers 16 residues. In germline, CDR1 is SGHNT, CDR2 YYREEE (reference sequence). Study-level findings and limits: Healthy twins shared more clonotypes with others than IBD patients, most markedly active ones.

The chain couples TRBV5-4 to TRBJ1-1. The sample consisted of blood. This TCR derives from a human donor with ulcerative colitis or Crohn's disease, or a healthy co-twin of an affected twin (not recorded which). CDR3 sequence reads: CASSPGRGRGNTEAFF.